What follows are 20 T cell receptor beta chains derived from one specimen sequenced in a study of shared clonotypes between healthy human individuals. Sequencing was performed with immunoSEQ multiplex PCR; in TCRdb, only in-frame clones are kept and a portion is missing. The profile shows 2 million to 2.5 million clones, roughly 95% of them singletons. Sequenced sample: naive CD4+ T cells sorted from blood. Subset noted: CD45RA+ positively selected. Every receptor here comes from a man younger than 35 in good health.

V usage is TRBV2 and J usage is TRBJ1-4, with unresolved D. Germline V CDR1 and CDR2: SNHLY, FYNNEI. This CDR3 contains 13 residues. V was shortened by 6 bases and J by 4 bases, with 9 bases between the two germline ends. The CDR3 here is CASSGPRNEKLFF. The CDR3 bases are TGTGCCAGCAGCGGGCCCCGTAATGAAAAACTGTTTTTT.

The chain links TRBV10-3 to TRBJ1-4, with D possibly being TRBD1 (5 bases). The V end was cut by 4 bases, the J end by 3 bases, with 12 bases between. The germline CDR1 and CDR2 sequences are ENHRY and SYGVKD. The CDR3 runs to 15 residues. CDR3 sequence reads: CAISGSGGANEKLFF. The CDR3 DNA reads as TGTGCCATCAGTGGCAGCGGGGGGGCTAATGAAAAACTGTTTTTT.

The CDR3 sequence: CASSLDNTEAFF. CDR3 in DNA: TGTGCCAGCAGTCTTGATAACACTGAAGCTTTCTTT. V and J are TRBV2 and TRBJ1-1; D remains unclear. The germline gives CDR1 SNHLY, CDR2 FYNNEI. V gave up 5 bases and J gave up 2 bases, with 6 bases separating them. This CDR3 is 12 amino acids long.

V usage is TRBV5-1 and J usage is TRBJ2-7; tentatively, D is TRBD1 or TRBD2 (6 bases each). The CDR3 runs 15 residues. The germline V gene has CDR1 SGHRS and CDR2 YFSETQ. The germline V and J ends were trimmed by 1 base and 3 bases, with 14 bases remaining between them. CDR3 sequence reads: CASSLMGGEFYEQYF. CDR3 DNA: TGCGCCAGCAGCTTGATGGGGGGCGAGTTCTACGAGCAGTACTTC.

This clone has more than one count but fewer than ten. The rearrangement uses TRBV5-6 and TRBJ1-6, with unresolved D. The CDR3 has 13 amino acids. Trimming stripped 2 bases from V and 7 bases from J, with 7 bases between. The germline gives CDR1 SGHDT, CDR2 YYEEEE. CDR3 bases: TGTGCCAGCAGCTTACGGGAAAATTCACCCCTCCACTTT. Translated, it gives CASSLRENSPLHF. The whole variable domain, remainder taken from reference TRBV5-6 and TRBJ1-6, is DAGVTQSPTHLIKTRGQQVTLRCSPKSGHDTVSWYQQALGQGPQFIFQYYEEEERQRGNFPDRFSGHQFPNYSSELNVNALLLGDSALYLCASSLRENSPLHFGNGTRLTVT.

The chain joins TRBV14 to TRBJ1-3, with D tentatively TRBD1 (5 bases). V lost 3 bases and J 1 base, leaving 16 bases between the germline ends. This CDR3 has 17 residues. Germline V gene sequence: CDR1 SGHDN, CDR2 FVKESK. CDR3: CASSQIGTSGSGNTIYF. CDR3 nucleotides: TGTGCCAGCAGCCAGATCGGGACTTCGGGTTCTGGAAACACCATATATTTT.

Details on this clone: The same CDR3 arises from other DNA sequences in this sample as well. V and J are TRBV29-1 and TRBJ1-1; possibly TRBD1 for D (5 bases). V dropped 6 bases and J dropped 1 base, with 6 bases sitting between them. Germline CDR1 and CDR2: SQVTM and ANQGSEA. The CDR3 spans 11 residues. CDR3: CSVGENTEAFF. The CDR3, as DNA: TGCAGCGTGGGGGAGAACACTGAAGCTTTCTTT. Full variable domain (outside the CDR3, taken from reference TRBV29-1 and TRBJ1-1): SAVISQKPSRDICQRGTSLTIQCQVDSQVTMMFWYRQQPGQSLTLIATANQGSEATYESGFVIDKFPISRPNLTFSTLTVSNMSPEDSSIYLCSVGENTEAFFGQGTRLTVV.

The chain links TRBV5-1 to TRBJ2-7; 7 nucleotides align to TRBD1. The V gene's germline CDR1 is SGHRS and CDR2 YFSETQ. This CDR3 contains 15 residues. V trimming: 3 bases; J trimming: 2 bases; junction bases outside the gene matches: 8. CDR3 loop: CASSSSRDSTYEQYF. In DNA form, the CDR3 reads TGCGCCAGCAGCTCGTCCCGGGACAGTACCTACGAGCAGTACTTC. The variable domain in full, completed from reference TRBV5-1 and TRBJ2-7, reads KAGVTQTPRYLIKTRGQQVTLSCSPISGHRSVSWYQQTPGQGLQFLFEYFSETQRNKGNFPGRFSGRQFSNSRSEMNVSTLELGDSALYLCASSSSRDSTYEQYFGPGTRLTVT.

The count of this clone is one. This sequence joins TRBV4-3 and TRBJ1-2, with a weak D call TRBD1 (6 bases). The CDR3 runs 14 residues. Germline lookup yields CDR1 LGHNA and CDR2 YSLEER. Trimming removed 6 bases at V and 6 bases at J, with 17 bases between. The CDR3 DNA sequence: TGCGCCAGCAGTCGGATAGGGGGTAAGGATGGCTACACCTTC. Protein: CASSRIGGKDGYTF.

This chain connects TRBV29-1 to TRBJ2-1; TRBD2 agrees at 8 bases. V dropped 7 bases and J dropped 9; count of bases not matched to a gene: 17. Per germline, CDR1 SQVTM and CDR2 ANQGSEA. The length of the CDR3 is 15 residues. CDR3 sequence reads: CSGRTMVAGLSEQFF. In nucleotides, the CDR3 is TGCAGCGGTAGGACTATGGTAGCGGGACTCTCTGAGCAGTTCTTC.

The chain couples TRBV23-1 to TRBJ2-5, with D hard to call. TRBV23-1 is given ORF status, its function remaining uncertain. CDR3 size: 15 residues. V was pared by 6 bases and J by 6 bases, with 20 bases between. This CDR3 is CASSRRSRLEKTQYF. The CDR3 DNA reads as TGCGCCAGCAGCCGACGAAGTAGGTTGGAAAAGACCCAGTACTTC.

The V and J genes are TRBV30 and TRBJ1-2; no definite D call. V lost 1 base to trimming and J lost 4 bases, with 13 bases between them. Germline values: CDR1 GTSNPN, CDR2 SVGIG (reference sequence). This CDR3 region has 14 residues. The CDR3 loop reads CAWSGGEGSYGYTF. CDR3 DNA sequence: TGTGCCTGGAGTGGTGGGGAAGGGAGCTATGGCTACACCTTC.

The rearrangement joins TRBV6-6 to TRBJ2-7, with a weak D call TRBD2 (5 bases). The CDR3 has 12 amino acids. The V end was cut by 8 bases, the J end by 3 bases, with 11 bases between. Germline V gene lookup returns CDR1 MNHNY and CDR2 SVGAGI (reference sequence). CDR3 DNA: TGTGCCAGCCGGACTGCCTACTACGAGCAGTACTTC. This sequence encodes CASRTAYYEQYF.

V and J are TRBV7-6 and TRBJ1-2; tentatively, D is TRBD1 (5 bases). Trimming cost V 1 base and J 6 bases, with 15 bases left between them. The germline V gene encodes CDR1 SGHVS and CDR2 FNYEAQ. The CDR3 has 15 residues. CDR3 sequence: CASSLDRQGRDGYTF. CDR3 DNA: TGTGCCAGCAGCTTAGATCGGCAGGGAAGGGATGGCTACACCTTC.

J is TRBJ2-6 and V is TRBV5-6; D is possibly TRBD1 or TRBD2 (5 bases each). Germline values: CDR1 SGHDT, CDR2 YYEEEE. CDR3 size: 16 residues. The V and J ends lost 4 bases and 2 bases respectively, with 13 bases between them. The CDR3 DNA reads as TGTGCCAGCAGCCTGGGGGTGGGTGCTGGGGCCAACGTCCTGACTTTC. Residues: CASSLGVGAGANVLTF. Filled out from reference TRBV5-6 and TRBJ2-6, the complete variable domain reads DAGVTQSPTHLIKTRGQQVTLRCSPKSGHDTVSWYQQALGQGPQFIFQYYEEEERQRGNFPDRFSGHQFPNYSSELNVNALLLGDSALYLCASSLGVGAGANVLTFGAGSRLTVL.

The CDR3 spells CASSLRAGGSTEAFF. DNA for the CDR3: TGTGCCAGCAGTTTACGGGCAGGGGGTTCCACTGAAGCTTTCTTT. The rearrangement uses TRBV27 and TRBJ1-1; 7 bases are a match to TRBD1. Germline-derived CDR1 and CDR2 are MNHEY and SMNVEV (reference sequence). The CDR3 covers 15 residues. With V trimmed by 2 bases and J by 4 bases, 7 bases remained unmatched.

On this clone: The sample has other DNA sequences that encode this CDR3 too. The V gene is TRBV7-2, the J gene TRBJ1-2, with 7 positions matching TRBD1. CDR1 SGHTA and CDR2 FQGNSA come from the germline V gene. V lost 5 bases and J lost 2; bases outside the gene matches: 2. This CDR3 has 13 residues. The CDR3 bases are TGTGCCAGCAGCCAACAGGGGAACTATGGCTACACCTTC. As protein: CASSQQGNYGYTF.

CDR3 loop: CASSLDPGGYGYTF. The CDR3 DNA sequence: TGTGCCAGCAGCTTGGATCCAGGGGGATATGGCTACACCTTC. The chain uses TRBV5-4 and TRBJ1-2; 7 nucleotides match TRBD1. CDR3 length: 14 residues. Germline-derived CDR1 and CDR2 are SGHNT and YYREEE (reference sequence). The V segment lost 0 bases and the J segment 5 bases; nucleotides outside the gene matches: 4.

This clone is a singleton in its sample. CDR3 sequence (DNA): TGTGCCAGCTCACCAATACCCCTGGGTAATTCACCCCTCCACTTT. This sequence encodes CASSPIPLGNSPLHF. V is TRBV18 and J is TRBJ1-6; no definite D call. V lost 2 bases to trimming and J lost 6 bases, with 11 bases between them. Per germline, CDR1 KGHSH and CDR2 LQKENI. The CDR3 sequence is 15 residues long.

The CDR3 sequence: CAWSVQKGGYGYTF. The CDR3, as DNA: TGTGCCTGGAGTGTACAGAAGGGGGGCTATGGCTACACCTTC. The rearrangement links TRBV30 to TRBJ1-2; possible D gene TRBD1, 6 bases. Trimming took 0 bases from V and 4 from J, leaving 12 bases between them. The CDR3 is 14 residues long. Germline V gene data show CDR1 as GTSNPN and CDR2 as SVGIG (reference sequence).